Below are 9 T cell receptor beta chains sequenced from a single sample in a study of blood T cell repertoires in COVID-19. Generated by immunoSEQ multiplex PCR, the TCRdb table keeps only in-frame clones and is missing some. The sample lists about 440,000 clones, about 89% occurring once. The material sequenced was peripheral blood. The receptors derive from a woman aged 25 to 39 with acute or convalescent COVID-19.

The CDR3 loop is CASSFSGGAADTQYF. The CDR3 region has the DNA TGTGCCAGCAGCTTCAGCGGGGGGGCAGCAGATACGCAGTATTTT. This chain uses TRBV7-3 with TRBJ2-3, with 10 positions matching TRBD2. The germline CDR1 and CDR2 sequences are SGHTA and FQGTGA. The V gene end was trimmed by 3 bases and the J gene end by 4 bases; junction bases not matched to a gene: 4. CDR3 length: 15 residues.

This chain links TRBV7-2 with TRBJ1-4, with D possibly being TRBD1 (6 bases). Trimming pared 1 base from V and 8 bases from J, leaving 14 bases between. This CDR3 is built from 15 residues. Germline CDR1 SGHTA, CDR2 FQGNSA. The CDR3 loop is CASSLGAGEEEKLFF. The CDR3 nucleotides are TGTGCCAGCAGCTTAGGGGCAGGGGAAGAGGAAAAACTGTTTTTT.

The rearrangement uses TRBV2 and TRBJ2-3, with 7 bases identical to TRBD1. This CDR3 is built from 15 residues. J lost 4 bases, V lost 6 bases, and 10 bases had no gene match. Germline V lookup: CDR1 SNHLY, CDR2 FYNNEI. CDR3: CASRFGQGDPDTQYF. In DNA form, the CDR3 reads TGTGCCAGCAGGTTTGGGCAGGGGGACCCAGATACGCAGTATTTT.

The chain carries TRBV7-9 and TRBJ2-7, with a possible D match to TRBD2 (7 bases). V was shortened by 5 bases and J by 9 bases, with 14 bases between the two germline ends. This CDR3 is 12 amino acids long. Germline V gene lookup returns CDR1 SEHNR and CDR2 FQNEAQ (reference sequence). The CDR3 DNA reads TGTGCCAGCAGCCGGGGGGCACAGGGGCAGTACTTC. Protein: CASSRGAQGQYF.

The chain joins TRBV27 to TRBJ2-5, with D maybe TRBD2 (6 bases). The CDR3 spans 13 residues. V lost 5 bases and J lost 4, with 11 bases in between. In germline, CDR1 is MNHEY, CDR2 SMNVEV (reference sequence). CDR3 DNA sequence: TGTGCCAGCAGTCTCCAGGGAGGAGAGACCCAGTACTTC. Its protein product is CASSLQGGETQYF.

The J gene is TRBJ2-3, the V gene TRBV24-1; TRBD2 might be the D (6 bases). V lost 4 bases, J lost 0 bases, and 13 bases lay in between. This CDR3 is 16 amino acids long. Germline CDR1 and CDR2: KGHDR and SFDVKD. This chain's CDR3 is CATSDPGLYSTDTQYF. The CDR3 nucleotides are TGTGCCACCAGTGACCCGGGACTGTATAGCACAGATACGCAGTATTTT.

The J gene is TRBJ2-7, the V gene TRBV5-4, with 12 bases matching TRBD1. The CDR3 has 18 amino acids. Germline V gives CDR1 SGHNT, CDR2 YYREEE (reference sequence). Germline trimming cut 2 bases from V and 3 bases from J; bases unmatched to any gene: 12. CDR3 amino acids: CASSLGPGTGGAIYEQYF. The CDR3 coding sequence is TGTGCCAGCAGCTTAGGTCCCGGGACAGGGGGCGCGATCTACGAGCAGTACTTC.

This rearrangement joins TRBV7-9 to TRBJ2-1; 9 bases agree with TRBD2. Looked up from germline, CDR1 is SEHNR and CDR2 is FQNEAQ (reference sequence). J was trimmed by 2 bases and V by 5 bases; bases with no gene match: 16. CDR3 length: 19 residues. The CDR3 DNA reads TGTGCCAGCAGCCGGCTTGCGGGGCTAGCGGGGAACACCTACAATGAGCAGTTCTTC. This encodes CASSRLAGLAGNTYNEQFF.

The chain employs TRBV18 and TRBJ2-5, with 12 bases identical to TRBD2. J gave up 1 base and V 3 bases, and 3 bases lay outside the gene matches. The CDR3 sequence is 16 residues long. CDR1 KGHSH and CDR2 LQKENI come from the germline V gene. Here the CDR3 reads CASSPPTSGGQETQYF. The CDR3 DNA is TGTGCCAGCTCACCGCCGACTAGCGGGGGCCAAGAGACCCAGTACTTC.